What follows describes a single TCR beta chain. This specimen belongs to a study of blood T cell repertoires in COVID-19. Study summary: Acute-phase and convalescent COVID-19 samples originated in the United States, Italy and Spain.

This CDR3 has 13 amino acids. Germline values: CDR1 MDHEN, CDR2 SYDVKM. In the original analysis: Nucleated cell number was recorded as an estimate derived from reference gene primer amplification. The assay was immunoSEQ multiplex PCR, and TCRdb's table has in-frame clones only and misses some. D and trimming were read from the DNA, whereas the V and J calls and clone size are those reported in that table. The table shows 60,000 to 85,000 clones, with around 90% occurring only once. Sequencing was performed on peripheral blood. The sequence was collected from a woman in her fifties or sixties with COVID-19, enrolled during active disease. This sequence joins TRBV28 and TRBJ1-3; D gene unclear. The CDR3 sequence: CVRGGVPGNTIYF. Here the CDR3 DNA reads TGTGTCCGGGGTGGAGTACCTGGAAACACCATATATTTT.